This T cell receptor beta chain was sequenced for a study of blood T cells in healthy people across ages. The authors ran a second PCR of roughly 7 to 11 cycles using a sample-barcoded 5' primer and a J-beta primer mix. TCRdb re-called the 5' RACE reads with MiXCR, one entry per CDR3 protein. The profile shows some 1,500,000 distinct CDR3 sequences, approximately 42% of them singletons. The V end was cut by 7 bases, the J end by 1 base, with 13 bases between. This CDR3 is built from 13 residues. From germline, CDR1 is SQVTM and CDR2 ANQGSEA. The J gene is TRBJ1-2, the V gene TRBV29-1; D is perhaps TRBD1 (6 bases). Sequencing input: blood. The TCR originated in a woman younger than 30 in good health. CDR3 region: CSAPKQGNYGYTF. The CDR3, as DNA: TGCAGCGCCCCTAAACAGGGTAACTATGGCTACACCTTC.